This paragraph reports one T cell receptor (beta chain). Compared with germline, one end of the junction differs, possibly owing to a read error. Sequencing was done on patients that had shown CD8+CD57+ cell expansion by flow cytometry. With no exception, the patients had severe acquired aplastic anemia. CDR1 and CDR2 (germline): SGDLS, YYNGEE. There are 17 residues in the CDR3. Genomic DNA, the template, was used for profiling of the TCR beta VDJ and CDR3. Each CDR3 protein is one row after TCRdb ran MiXCR on the reads. Of hundreds of thousands of distinct CDR3 sequences in the sample, around 30% were seen once. The source of the sample is a study of CD8+CD57+ T cells in acquired aplastic anemia.

Sequenced: sorted CD4+, CD8+, or CD8+CD57+ T cells (not recorded which) from PBMCs. The chain employs TRBV9 and TRBJ1-3, with 9 positions matching TRBD1. The TCR comes from a human donor with aplastic anemia. For the CDR3, the DNA is TGTGCCAGCAGCGGTAACAGGGGGCGAGGTTTTGGAAACGCCATATATTTT. As protein: CASSGNRGRGFGNAIYF.